Included here is one T cell receptor beta chain sequence, with context. TCRdb's table, derived via immunoSEQ multiplex PCR, lists solely in-frame clones and lacks some. The profile shows approximately 200,000 clones, 84% of them singletons. This sample is drawn from a study of blood T cell repertoires in COVID-19. The V gene's germline CDR1 is LNHDA and CDR2 SQIVND (reference sequence). V was pared by 0 bases and J by 7 bases, with 15 bases between. The CDR3 totals 15 residues. This receptor was taken from a woman aged 80 or over with COVID-19, enrolled during active disease. The chain carries TRBV19 and TRBJ1-1; D might be TRBD1 (5 bases). Sequencing input: peripheral blood. The CDR3 sequence: CASSIEAGQSYEAFF. The CDR3 DNA reads as TGTGCCAGTAGTATAGAGGCGGGGCAGTCCTATGAAGCTTTCTTT.